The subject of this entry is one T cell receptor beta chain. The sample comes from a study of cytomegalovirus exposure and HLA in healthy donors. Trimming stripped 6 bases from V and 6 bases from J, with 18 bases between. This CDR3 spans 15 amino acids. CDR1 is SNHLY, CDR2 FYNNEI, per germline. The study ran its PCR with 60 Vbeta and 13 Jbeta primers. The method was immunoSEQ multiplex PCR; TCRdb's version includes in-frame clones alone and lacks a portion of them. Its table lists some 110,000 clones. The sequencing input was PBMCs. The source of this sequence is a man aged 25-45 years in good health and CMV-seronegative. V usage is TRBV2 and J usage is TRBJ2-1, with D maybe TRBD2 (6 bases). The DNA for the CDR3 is TGTGCCAGCAGGGAGGGGCGGGAAATGTTCAATGAGCAGTTCTTC. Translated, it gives CASREGREMFNEQFF.